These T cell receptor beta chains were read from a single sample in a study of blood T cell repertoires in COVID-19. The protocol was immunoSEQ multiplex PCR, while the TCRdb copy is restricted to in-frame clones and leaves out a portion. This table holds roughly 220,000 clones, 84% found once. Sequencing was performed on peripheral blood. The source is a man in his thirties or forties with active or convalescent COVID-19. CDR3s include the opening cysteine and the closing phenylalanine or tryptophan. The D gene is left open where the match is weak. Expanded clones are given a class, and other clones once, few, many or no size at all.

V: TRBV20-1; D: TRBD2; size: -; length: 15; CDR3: CSASDQGLAGPEQYF
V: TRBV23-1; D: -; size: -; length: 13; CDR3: CASSQSRSSIPYF
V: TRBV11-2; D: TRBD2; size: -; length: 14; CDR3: CASSLGAGDYEQYF
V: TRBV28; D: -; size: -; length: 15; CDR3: CASINRGGSNQPQHF
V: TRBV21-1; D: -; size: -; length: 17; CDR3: CASSNPPPSTHTDTQYF
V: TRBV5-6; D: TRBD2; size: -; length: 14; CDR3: CASSFSGAANIQYF
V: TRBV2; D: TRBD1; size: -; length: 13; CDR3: CASSRTGGYEQYF
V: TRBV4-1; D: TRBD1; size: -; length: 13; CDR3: CASSRTGDGPQHF
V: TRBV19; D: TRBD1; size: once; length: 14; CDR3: CASTSKTGGFGYTF
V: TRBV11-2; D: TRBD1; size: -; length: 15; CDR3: CASSLGDRNTDTQYF
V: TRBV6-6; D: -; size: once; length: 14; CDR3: CASSYRQDTGELFF
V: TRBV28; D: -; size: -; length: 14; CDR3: CASSRGGLNSPLHF
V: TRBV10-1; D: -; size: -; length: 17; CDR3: CASSDPPASRGGNEQFF
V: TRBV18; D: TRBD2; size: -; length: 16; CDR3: CASSPSGSMAKNIQYF
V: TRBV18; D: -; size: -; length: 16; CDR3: CASSQATTGGGTEAFF
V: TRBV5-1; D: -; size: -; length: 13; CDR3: CASSPDSPYGYTF
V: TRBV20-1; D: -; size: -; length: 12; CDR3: CSAGGNSYEQYF
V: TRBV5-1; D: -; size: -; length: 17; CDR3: CASSLAGTMKVSYEQYF
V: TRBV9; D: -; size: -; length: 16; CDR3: CASSVAFGSSYNEQFF
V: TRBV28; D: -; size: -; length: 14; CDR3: CASRWSSRSYEQYF
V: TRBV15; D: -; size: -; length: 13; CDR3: CATSRRGNTEAFF
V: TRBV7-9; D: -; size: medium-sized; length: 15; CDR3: CASSLSQGFVYEQYF
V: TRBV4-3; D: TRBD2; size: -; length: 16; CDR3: CASSQGLAGGSYEQYF
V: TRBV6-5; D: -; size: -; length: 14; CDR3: CASSYSNRNTEAFF
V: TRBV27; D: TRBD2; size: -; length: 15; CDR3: CASSLTGLKTGELFF
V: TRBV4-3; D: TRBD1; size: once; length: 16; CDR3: CASSQDLGTGRDTQYF
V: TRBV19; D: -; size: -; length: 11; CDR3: CASKNSHEAFF
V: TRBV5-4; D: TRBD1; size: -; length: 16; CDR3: CASSLPSGGGFYGYTF
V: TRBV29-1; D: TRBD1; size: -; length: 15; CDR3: CSVADPDRGREKLFF
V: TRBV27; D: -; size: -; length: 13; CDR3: CASRGHLQETQYF